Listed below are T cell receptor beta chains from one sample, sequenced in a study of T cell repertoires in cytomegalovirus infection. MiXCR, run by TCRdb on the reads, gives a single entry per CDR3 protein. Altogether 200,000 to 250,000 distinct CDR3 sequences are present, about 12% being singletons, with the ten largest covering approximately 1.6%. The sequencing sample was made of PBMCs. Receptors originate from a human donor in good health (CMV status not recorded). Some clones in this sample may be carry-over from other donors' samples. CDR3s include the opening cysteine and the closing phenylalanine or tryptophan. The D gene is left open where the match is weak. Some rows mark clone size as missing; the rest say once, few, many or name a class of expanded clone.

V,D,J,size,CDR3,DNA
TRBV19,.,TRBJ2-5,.,CASSMVGRQETQYF,TGTGCCAGTAGTATGGTAGGCAGGCAAGAGACCCAGTACTTC
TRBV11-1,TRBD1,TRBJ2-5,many,CASSFNAGDRNQETQYF,TGTGCCAGCAGCTTTAATGCTGGGGACAGGAACCAAGAGACCCAGTACTTC
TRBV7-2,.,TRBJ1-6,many,CASSQGRNNSPLHF,TGTGCCAGCAGCCAGGGGAGGAATAATTCACCCCTCCACTTT
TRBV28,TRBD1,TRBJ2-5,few,CASSRPGQGGETQYF,TGTGCCAGCAGTCGCCCGGGACAGGGGGGAGAGACCCAGTACTTC
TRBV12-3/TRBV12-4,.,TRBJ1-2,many,CASSLVQPSVYGYTF,TGTGCCAGCAGTTTAGTACAGCCCTCGGTCTATGGCTACACCTTC
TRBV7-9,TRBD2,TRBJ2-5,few,CASSLRGSGSGETQYF,TGTGCCAGCAGTTTAAGGGGTAGCGGGAGTGGAGAGACCCAGTACTTC
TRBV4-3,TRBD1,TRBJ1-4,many,CASSRISGTGPEKLFF,TGCGCCAGCAGCCGGATCTCCGGGACAGGCCCTGAAAAACTGTTTTTT
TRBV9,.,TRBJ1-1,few,CASSVGPGRTEAFF,TGTGCCAGCAGCGTGGGCCCGGGACGGACTGAAGCTTTCTTT
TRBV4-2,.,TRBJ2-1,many,CASSQDRGSYNEQFF,TGTGCCAGCAGCCAAGATCGGGGCTCCTACAATGAGCAGTTCTTC
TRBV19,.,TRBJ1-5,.,CASMASYSNQPQHF,TGTGCCAGTATGGCTTCTTATAGCAATCAGCCCCAGCATTTT
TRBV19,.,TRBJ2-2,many,CASSINPPGIGELFF,TGTGCCAGTAGTATAAATCCCCCCGGTATCGGGGAGCTGTTTTTT
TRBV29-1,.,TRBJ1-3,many,CSVEDTGDPSGNTIYF,TGCAGCGTTGAAGATACCGGGGATCCCTCTGGAAACACCATATATTTT
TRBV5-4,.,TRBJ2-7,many,CASSPGLLYEQYF,TGTGCCAGCAGCCCAGGACTCTTGTACGAGCAGTACTTC
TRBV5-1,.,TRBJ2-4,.,CASSISLAKNIQYF,TGCGCCAGCAGCATCAGCCTAGCCAAAAACATTCAGTACTTC
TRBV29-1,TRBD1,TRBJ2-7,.,CSARTGETYEQYF,TGCAGCGCCAGGACAGGGGAAACCTACGAGCAGTACTTC
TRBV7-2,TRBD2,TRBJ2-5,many,CASSLRLAGAETQYF,TGTGCCAGCAGCTTGAGGCTAGCGGGCGCAGAGACCCAGTACTTC
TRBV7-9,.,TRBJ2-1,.,CASSRDRPSLFF,TGTGCCAGCAGCAGGGACCGCCCGAGTCTGTTCTTC
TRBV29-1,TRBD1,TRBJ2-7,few,CSTRDSGRGEQYF,TGCAGCACACGGGACAGCGGTCGCGGCGAGCAGTACTTC
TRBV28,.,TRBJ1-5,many,CASSLAIDQPQHF,TGTGCCAGCAGTTTAGCCATTGATCAGCCCCAGCATTTT
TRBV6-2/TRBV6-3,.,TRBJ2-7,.,CASVPRTGLYEQYF,TGTGCCAGCGTACCACGGACAGGACTATACGAGCAGTACTTC
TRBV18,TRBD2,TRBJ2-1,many,CASSPSIAGSYNEQFF,TGTGCCAGCTCACCATCAATAGCGGGTTCCTACAATGAGCAGTTCTTC
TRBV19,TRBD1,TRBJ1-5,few,CASSIKGQGQPQHF,TGTGCCAGTAGTATAAAAGGACAGGGACAGCCCCAGCATTTT
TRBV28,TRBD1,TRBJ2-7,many,CASRSGTVPYEQYF,TGTGCCAGCAGATCCGGGACAGTTCCCTACGAGCAGTACTTC
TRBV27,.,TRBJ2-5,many,CASSFTRRETQYF,TGTGCCAGCAGTTTCACCCGGCGAGAGACCCAGTACTTC
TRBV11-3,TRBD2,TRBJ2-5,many,CASSLRLAGEETQYF,TGTGCCAGCAGCTTGAGACTAGCGGGAGAAGAGACCCAGTACTTC
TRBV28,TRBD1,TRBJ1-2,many,CASGQGSEPNYGYTF,TGTGCAAGCGGACAGGGAAGCGAACCTAACTATGGCTACACCTTC
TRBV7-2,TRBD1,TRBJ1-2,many,CASSLETGEGYGYTF,TGTGCCAGCAGCTTAGAGACAGGGGAAGGCTATGGCTACACCTTC
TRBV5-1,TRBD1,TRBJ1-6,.,CASSPGTDSPLHF,TGCGCCAGCAGTCCCGGGACAGATTCACCCCTCCACTTT
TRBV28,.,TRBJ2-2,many,CASSSYTGELFF,TGTGCCAGCAGTTCTTACACCGGGGAGCTGTTTTTT
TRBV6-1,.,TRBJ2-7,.,CASNANEQYF,TGTGCCAGCAACGCAAACGAGCAGTACTTC
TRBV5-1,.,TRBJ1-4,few,CASSLHPATNEKLFF,TGCGCCAGCAGCTTGCACCCAGCCACTAATGAAAAACTGTTTTTT
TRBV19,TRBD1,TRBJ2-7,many,CASSGTGALHWEQYF,TGTGCCAGTAGTGGGACAGGGGCCCTCCATTGGGAGCAGTACTTC
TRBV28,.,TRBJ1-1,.,CASSSGPQVNTEAFF,TGTGCCAGCAGTTCGGGCCCCCAGGTGAACACTGAAGCTTTCTTT
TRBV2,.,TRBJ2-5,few,CASSEGKGAFQETQYF,TGTGCCAGCAGTGAGGGAAAAGGGGCCTTCCAAGAGACCCAGTACTTC
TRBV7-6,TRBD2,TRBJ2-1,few,CASSLTSVDNEQFF,TGTGCCAGCAGCTTAACTAGCGTTGACAATGAGCAGTTCTTC
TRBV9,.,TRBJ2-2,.,CASRVYSNTGELFF,TGTGCCAGCAGGGTCTATTCGAACACCGGGGAGCTGTTTTTT
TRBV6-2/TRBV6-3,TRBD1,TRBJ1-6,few,CASRPTGAQVSPLHF,TGTGCCAGCAGGCCGACAGGGGCTCAGGTTTCACCCCTCCACTTT
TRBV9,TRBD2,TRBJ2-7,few,CASQAGGPPYEQYF,TGTGCCAGCCAAGCGGGAGGGCCTCCCTACGAGCAGTACTTC
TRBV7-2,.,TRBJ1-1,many,CASLLTVNTEAFF,TGTGCCAGCCTCCTTACCGTGAACACTGAAGCTTTCTTT
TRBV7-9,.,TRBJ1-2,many,CASSLSRDNYGYTF,TGTGCCAGCAGCTTATCCAGAGATAACTATGGCTACACCTTC
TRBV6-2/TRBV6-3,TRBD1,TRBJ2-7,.,CASSLPTGGISSYEQYF,TGTGCCAGCAGTCTCCCGACAGGGGGGATCAGCTCCTACGAGCAGTACTTC
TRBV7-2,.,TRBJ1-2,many,CASSLVKSTGRYGYTF,TGTGCCAGCAGCTTAGTAAAGTCCACAGGGCGCTATGGCTACACCTTC
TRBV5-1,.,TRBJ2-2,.,CASRRDTGELFF,TGCGCCAGCAGAAGGGACACCGGGGAGCTGTTTTTT
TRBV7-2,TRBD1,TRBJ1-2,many,CASSYHRGAGYGYTF,TGTGCCAGCAGTTATCACAGGGGCGCTGGCTATGGCTACACCTTC
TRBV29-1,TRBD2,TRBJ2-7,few,CSVDTGLAGGEQYF,TGCAGCGTTGACACCGGACTAGCGGGAGGCGAGCAGTACTTC
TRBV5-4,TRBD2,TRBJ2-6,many,CASSLGGRLGANVLTF,TGTGCCAGCAGCCTCGGCGGGAGGCTCGGGGCCAACGTCCTGACTTTC
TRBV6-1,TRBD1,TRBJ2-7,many,CASRSSGTATKYEQYF,TGTGCCAGCAGGTCCTCCGGGACAGCGACAAAGTACGAGCAGTACTTC
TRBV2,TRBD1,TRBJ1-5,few,CASRRTGPSNQPQHF,TGTGCCAGCAGGAGGACAGGGCCGAGCAATCAGCCCCAGCATTTT
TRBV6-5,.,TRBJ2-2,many,CASTYRVNTGELFF,TGTGCCAGCACCTACAGAGTAAACACCGGGGAGCTGTTTTTT
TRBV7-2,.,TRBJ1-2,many,CASSFTQGYGYTF,TGTGCCAGCAGCTTTACACAGGGTTATGGCTACACCTTC
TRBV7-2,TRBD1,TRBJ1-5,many,CASSKDRVQPQHF,TGTGCCAGCAGCAAGGACAGGGTTCAGCCCCAGCATTTT
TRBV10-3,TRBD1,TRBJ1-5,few,CAISKETGEQPQHF,TGTGCCATCAGCAAGGAGACAGGGGAGCAGCCCCAGCATTTT
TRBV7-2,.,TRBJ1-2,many,CASSLEVGHGYGYTF,TGTGCCAGCAGCTTAGAGGTGGGGCACGGCTATGGCTACACCTTC
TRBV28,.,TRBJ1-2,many,CASSLARTSYGYTF,TGTGCCAGCAGTTTAGCCAGAACTTCCTATGGCTACACCTTC
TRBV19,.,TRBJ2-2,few,CASSESGGAGGELFF,TGTGCCAGTAGTGAAAGCGGAGGGGCTGGCGGGGAGCTGTTTTTT